One sample yielded the 13 T cell receptor beta chains listed below, sequenced in a study of T cells in Graves' hyperthyroidism and ophthalmopathy. Amplification of TCR beta CDR3 regions used RNA as the template. An initial round of RT-PCR targeting the TCR CDR3 relied on the HTBI primer set. TCRdb used MiXCR to reprocess the multiplex PCR reads, holding one entry per CDR3 protein. Of a few hundred thousand distinct CDR3 sequences in the sample, 15% to 18% were seen once. Sequenced input: blood. All receptors come from a woman younger than 30 with Graves' hyperthyroidism.

This clonotype was picked up many times. The CDR3 is CSARTEGSWHEQYF. The CDR3 coding sequence is TGCAGTGCTAGAACTGAGGGTTCTTGGCACGAGCAGTACTTC. The chain has TRBV20-1 and TRBJ2-7; possibly TRBD2 for D (5 bases). The CDR3 loop spans 14 amino acids. The V and J ends lost 2 bases and 5 bases respectively, with 16 bases between them. CDR1 is DFQATT and CDR2 is SNEGSKA in the germline V gene (reference sequence).

This clonotype was seen only a few times. V and J are TRBV19 and TRBJ1-1, with D possibly matching TRBD1 (5 bases). This CDR3 is built from 15 residues. V lost 3 bases to trimming and J lost 1 base, with 12 bases between them. Germline CDR1 is LNHDA and CDR2 is SQIVND (reference sequence). The CDR3 DNA follows: TGTGCCAGTAGTATGCCCGGGGCTCGGAACACTGAAGCTTTCTTT. Residues: CASSMPGARNTEAFF.

This clonotype was recorded many times. The chain carries TRBV12-3 or TRBV12-4 and TRBJ1-2; TRBD1 might be the D (5 bases). CDR3 length equals 15 residues. V was trimmed by 7 bases and J by 8 bases, leaving 23 bases between them. The CDR3, as DNA: TGTGCCAGCACCAACTGGGGCGACGGTTGGGACGGCTACACCTTC. It encodes CASTNWGDGWDGYTF.

In its sample, this clonotype was seen many times. The chain has TRBV10-3 and TRBJ2-1; D unresolved. V was shortened by 2 bases and J by 7 bases, with 9 bases between the two germline ends. The CDR3 spans 13 residues. Germline CDR1 reads ENHRY; CDR2 reads SYGVKD. The CDR3 sequence is CAISEGPRNEQFF. In DNA, the CDR3 is TGTGCCATCAGTGAGGGGCCGCGGAATGAGCAGTTCTTC.

The table lists this clonotype with a few counts. The rearrangement joins TRBV7-9 to TRBJ1-6; D not certain. CDR1 is SEHNR and CDR2 is FQNEAQ in the germline V gene (reference sequence). V dropped 5 bases and J dropped 0 bases, with 11 bases sitting between them. This CDR3 spans 16 amino acids. The CDR3 DNA follows: TGTGCCAGCAGCCCGCTGGTGAGCTCCTATAATTCACCCCTCCACTTT. Translation: CASSPLVSSYNSPLHF. The whole variable domain, remainder taken from reference TRBV7-9 and TRBJ1-6, is DTGVSQNPRHKITKRGQNVTFRCDPISEHNRLYWYRQTLGQGPEFLTYFQNEAQLEKSRLLSDRFSAERPKGSFSTLEIQRTEQGDSAMYLCASSPLVSSYNSPLHFGNGTRLTVT.

This clonotype was detected only a few times. The chain carries TRBV12-3 or TRBV12-4 and TRBJ2-3; 7 nucleotides line up with TRBD1. CDR3 length equals 14 residues. The J segment lost 3 bases and the V segment lost 7 bases, leaving 7 bases of the junction unmatched. The CDR3 region is CASTPGQMTDTQYF. DNA of the CDR3: TGTGCCAGCACTCCGGGACAGATGACAGATACGCAGTATTTT.

This chain connects TRBV20-1 to TRBJ2-2; 8 positions match TRBD1. Germline CDR1 reads DFQATT; CDR2 reads SNEGSKA (reference sequence). This CDR3 contains 14 residues. The V and J ends lost 3 bases and 0 bases, in that order; junction bases with no gene match: 0. The CDR3 spells CSARDRANTGELFF. The CDR3 region has the DNA TGCAGTGCTAGGGACAGGGCGAACACCGGGGAGCTGTTTTTT.

The chain uses TRBV20-1 and TRBJ2-2, with D maybe TRBD2 (5 bases). This CDR3 region has 14 residues. V was clipped by 1 base and J by 4 bases, with 10 bases between them. Germline CDR1 and CDR2: DFQATT and SNEGSKA (reference sequence). As DNA, the CDR3 is TGCAGTGCTAGAGCCGACCGGGGCACCGGGGAGCTGTTTTTT. It specifies CSARADRGTGELFF.

This chain uses TRBV12-3 or TRBV12-4 with TRBJ1-5; TRBD1 agrees at 9 bases. Trimming removed 5 bases from V and 5 bases from J; junction bases left unmatched: 4. The CDR3 contains 14 residues. The CDR3 here is CASSLQGAHQPQHF. In DNA form, the CDR3 reads TGTGCCAGCAGTCTACAGGGGGCTCATCAGCCCCAGCATTTT.

This clonotype was observed a handful of times. The chain links TRBV29-1 to TRBJ1-2; the match to TRBD1 covers 7 bases. Germline-derived CDR1 and CDR2 are SQVTM and ANQGSEA. Unmatched junction bases numbered 3, after V lost 6 bases and J lost 2 bases. This CDR3 has 12 residues. CDR3 amino acids: CSVAGGNYGYTF. CDR3 DNA sequence: TGCAGCGTCGCAGGGGGGAACTATGGCTACACCTTC.

For this clonotype: A read error may explain this, as a much larger clone is one base away. The chain recombines TRBV11-1 with TRBJ2-3; a weak D match, TRBD2 (7 bases). CDR3 length equals 17 residues. Germline assignment: CDR1 SGHAT and CDR2 FQDESV (reference sequence). Trimming took off 5 bases at V and 4 bases at J, with 22 bases between the two ends. The DNA for the CDR3 is TGTGCCAGCAGCCCCGGACTAGTGGGGGCCGCGCCAGATACGCAGTATTTT. This translates into CASSPGLVGAAPDTQYF.

This clonotype turned up a few times. This chain connects TRBV10-3 to TRBJ2-5; TRBD2 might be the D (7 bases). This CDR3 contains 15 residues. V was trimmed by 0 bases and J by 5 bases, leaving 13 bases between them. Germline values: CDR1 ENHRY, CDR2 SYGVKD. CDR3 sequence (DNA): TGTGCCATCAGTGAGTCTCCGGGGGGCGGTGAGACCCAGTACTTC. Protein sequence: CAISESPGGGETQYF.

Only a few counts were recorded for this clonotype. In nucleotides, the CDR3 is TGCGCCAGCAGCCAAGATTTCAGGGCTAATTCACCCCTCCACTTT. Its translation: CASSQDFRANSPLHF. V is TRBV4-3 and J is TRBJ1-6, with TRBD1 as a possible D gene (5 bases). The CDR3 is 15 residues long. The V gene's germline CDR1 is LGHNA and CDR2 YSLEER. V lost 0 bases, J lost 6 bases, and 9 bases lay in between.